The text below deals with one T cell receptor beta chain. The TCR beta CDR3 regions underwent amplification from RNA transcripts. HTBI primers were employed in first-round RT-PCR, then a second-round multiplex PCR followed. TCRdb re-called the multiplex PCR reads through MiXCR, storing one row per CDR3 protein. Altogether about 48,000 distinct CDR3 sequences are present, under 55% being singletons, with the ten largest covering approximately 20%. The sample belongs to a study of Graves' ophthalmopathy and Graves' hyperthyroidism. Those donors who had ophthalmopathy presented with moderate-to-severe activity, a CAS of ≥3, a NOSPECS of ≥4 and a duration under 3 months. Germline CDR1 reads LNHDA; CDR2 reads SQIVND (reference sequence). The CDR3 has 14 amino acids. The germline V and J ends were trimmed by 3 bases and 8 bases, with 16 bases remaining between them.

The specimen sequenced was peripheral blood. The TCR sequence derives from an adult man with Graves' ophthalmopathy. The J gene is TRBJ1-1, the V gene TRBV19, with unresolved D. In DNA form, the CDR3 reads TGTGCCAGTAGTATCGGCGGTGGCTTCCCAGAAGCTTTCTTT. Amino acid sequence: CASSIGGGFPEAFF. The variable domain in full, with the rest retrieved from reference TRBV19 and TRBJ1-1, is DGGITQSPKYLFRKEGQNVTLSCEQNLNHDAMYWYRQDPGQGLRLIYYSQIVNDFQKGDIAEGYSVSREKKESFPLTVTSAQKNPTAFYLCASSIGGGFPEAFFGQGTRLTVV.